Included here is one T cell receptor beta chain sequence, with context. CDR3 length equals 16 residues. V shed 2 bases, J shed 3 bases, and the junction held 8 bases outside the gene matches. CDR1 is MNHNS and CDR2 is SASEGT in the germline V gene. This sample was taken from a study of OX40 agonist ivuxolimab in advanced cancers. Method: immunoSEQ multiplex PCR; TCRdb's copy keeps in-frame clones and lacks some. The sample gives 50,000 or so clones, 80% to 85% of which show up once; roughly an eighth is in the top ten. The investigators sampled blood at baseline, at cycle 4 day 1, and at cycle 7 day 1.

The material sequenced was CD4+ or CD8+ T cells sorted from blood, taken in a trial of the OX40 agonist ivuxolimab. The V gene is TRBV6-1, the J gene TRBJ1-1; 8 bases map to TRBD1. This receptor was identified in an adult with an advanced solid tumor such as melanoma, head and neck, liver or kidney cancer. Here the CDR3 reads CASSETPGQAHTEAFF. As DNA, the CDR3 is TGTGCCAGCAGTGAAACGCCGGGACAGGCCCACACTGAAGCTTTCTTT.